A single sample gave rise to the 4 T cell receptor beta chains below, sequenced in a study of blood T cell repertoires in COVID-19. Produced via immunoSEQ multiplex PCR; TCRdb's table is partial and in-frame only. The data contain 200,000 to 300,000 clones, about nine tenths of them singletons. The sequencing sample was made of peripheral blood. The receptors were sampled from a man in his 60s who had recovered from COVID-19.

This chain's CDR3 is CASSRQGIQGYTF. CDR3 bases: TGTGCCAGCAGCCGACAGGGCATCCAGGGCTACACCTTC. The chain recombines TRBV6-5 with TRBJ1-2; 7 nucleotides line up with TRBD1. The CDR3 consists of 13 residues. Trimming took 6 bases from V and 8 from J; bases not matched to a gene: 9. Germline V gene lookup returns CDR1 MNHEY and CDR2 SVGAGI.

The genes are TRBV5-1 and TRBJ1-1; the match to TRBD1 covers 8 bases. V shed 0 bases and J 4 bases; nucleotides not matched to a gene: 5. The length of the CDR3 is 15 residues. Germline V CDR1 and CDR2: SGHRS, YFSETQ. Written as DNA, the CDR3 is TGCGCCAGCAGCTTGGTTAGACAGGGGACCACTGAAGCTTTCTTT. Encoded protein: CASSLVRQGTTEAFF.

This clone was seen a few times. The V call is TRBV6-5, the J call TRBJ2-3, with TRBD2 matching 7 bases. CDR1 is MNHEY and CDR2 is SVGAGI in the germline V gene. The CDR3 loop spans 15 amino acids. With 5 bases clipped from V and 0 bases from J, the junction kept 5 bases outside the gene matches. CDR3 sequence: CASSLLALSTDTQYF. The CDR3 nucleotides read TGTGCCAGCAGTCTACTAGCGCTTAGCACAGATACGCAGTATTTT.

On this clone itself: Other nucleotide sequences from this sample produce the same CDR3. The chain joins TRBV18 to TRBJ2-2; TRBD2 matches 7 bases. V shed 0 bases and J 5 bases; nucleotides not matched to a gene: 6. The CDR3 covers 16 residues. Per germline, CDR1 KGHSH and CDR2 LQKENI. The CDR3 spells CASSPPRTSTTGELFF. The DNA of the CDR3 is TGTGCCAGCTCACCACCCAGGACTAGTACAACCGGGGAGCTGTTTTTT.